What follows is one T cell receptor beta chain and its context. This clone has a single count. Its antigen has not been determined. Qualities for individual bases were not recorded, and no much larger clone is one base off. Collaborating institutions collected whole blood in K2EDTA tubes following their own protocols. For TCRbeta analysis, collaborators shipped samples in one of three forms: frozen whole blood, isolated PBMCs, or DNA extracted from either of those sample types. This entry comes from a study of blood T cell repertoires in COVID-19 (TCRdb year 2020). The study in broad terms: The collaborator samples originated in the United States, Italy and Spain and spanned the acute and convalescent phases of COVID-19. The material from the prospective study consisted of cDNA or gDNA derived from T cells, B-cell-depleted T cells, or PBMCs. The dataset comprised deeply sampled blood TCRbeta repertoires from subjects exposed to, actively infected with, or recovered from COVID-19. A freely available public database, intended as a resource for researchers studying the immune response to SARS-CoV-2, is where the repertoires were released. The samples were drawn from two sources: the first 160 participants of the ongoing ImmuneRACE study, and over 950 subjects contributed by 6 global collaborators. A de-identified subject ID, COVID-19 status, age in years and sex were almost always included in the sample metadata. Where HLA class I and class II types were available, the types were taken from metadata supplied by the sample provider, not from assay-based typing. Points the paper makes about the study in general: How much clinical and demographic metadata was included differed by source and by participant, and the metadata was provided uncurated.

TCRbeta CDR3 regions were amplified from genomic DNA using the immunoSEQ Assay, a bias-controlled multiplex PCR. In the original analysis: Within the assay, amplification of reference gene primers was used to estimate how many nucleated cells each sample contained. To quantify the absolute abundance of each unique TCRbeta CDR3 rearrangement, sequence reads were collapsed and filtered. Productive Simpson clonality was computed per sample as the square root of Simpson's diversity index over productive rearrangements. TCRdb retrieved this table from immuneACCESS and kept in-frame rearrangements only. Not all clones are present; in checked studies, unresolved V genes account for under half, and no reason is known for the remainder. The D gene and trimming were derived from the DNA, and the V and J assignments and clone size from that table. A total of 65,000 to 90,000 clones appear in this sample, roughly 87% of them only once. Clones ranked in the top ten supply around 7.9% of the sample.

The germline V gene yields SGHVS for CDR1 and FQNEAQ for CDR2. Cut back by 2 bases and 7 bases, the V and J ends lie 17 bases apart. Taken from cysteine to phenylalanine, the CDR3 has 16 residues. The CDR3 DNA has 48 bases and is translated from base 1. Sequenced input: peripheral blood. This sequence originates from a man aged 25-45 years with acute or convalescent COVID-19. The V and J segments used are TRBV7-8 and TRBJ1-4, with TRBD1 as a weak D call on 5 bases. The bases read TGTGCCAGCAGCTTAATCAGGACAAACCGTTTTGAAAAACTGTTTTTT. It codes for CASSLIRTNRFEKLFF.